This paragraph reports one T cell receptor (beta chain). What it binds is not known. The data were obtained in a study of Ad26.COV2.S vaccination and SARS-CoV-2 variants. Study overall: Doses of Ad26.COV2.S were injected into muscle once or twice, 56 days apart. Points from the study as a whole: Across vaccine and placebo recipients, the breadth of non-spike TCRs was similar.

Measured with immunoSEQ multiplex PCR; TCRdb has only the in-frame clones, and not every one. The sample contains roughly 400,000 clones, approximately 91% of which appear only once. The treatment: over 15 received Ad26.COV2.S at low or high dose, single or two shots; 5 received placebo; per-sample allocation not given. Sampling was done on day 63 after the first vaccine or placebo injection. V lost 0 bases and J 10 bases, leaving 13 bases between the germline ends. This CDR3 region has 14 residues. CDR1 is SGDLS and CDR2 is YYNGEE in the germline V gene. The source of this sequence is a person between 18 and 65 years old who received the Ad26.COV2.S COVID-19 vaccine or a placebo. Specimen: peripheral blood, collected in a trial of Ad26.COV2.S vaccine versus placebo. The V call is TRBV9, the J call TRBJ1-4; no firm D call. The CDR3 here is CASSVDGQPGKLFF. In DNA, the CDR3 is TGTGCCAGCAGCGTAGATGGGCAGCCGGGAAAACTGTTTTTT.